The 4 T cell receptor beta chains below come from one sample, sequenced in a study of Ad26.COV2.S vaccination and SARS-CoV-2 variants (dated by TCRdb to the early 2020s). The meaning of the sample's treatment or condition label: 15 to 20 received Ad26.COV2.S at low or high dose, single or two shots; roughly five received placebo; per-sample allocation not given. Repertoires of vaccine and placebo recipients were sequenced from samples taken on day 63 after the first injection. Libraries were prepared through the immunoSEQ multiplex PCR assay. TCRdb's version of the immuneACCESS table is confined to in-frame rearrangements and falls short of the full clone set. An unresolved V gene accounts for under half of the shortfall where checked; the remainder is of unknown origin. The sample includes 500,000 or so clones, with around nine tenths observed a single time. The top ten constitute 9.5% to 15% of the sample.

Material: peripheral blood, obtained in a trial of Ad26.COV2.S vaccine versus placebo. The receptors stem from a person between 18 and 65 years old who received the Ad26.COV2.S COVID-19 vaccine or a placebo.

V usage is TRBV15 and J usage is TRBJ1-6, with 9 bases aligning to TRBD1. The CDR3 covers 16 residues. With V trimmed by 6 bases and J by 0 bases, 3 bases remained unmatched. Germline V gene sequence: CDR1 LNHNV, CDR2 YYDKDF (reference sequence). In nucleotides, the CDR3 is TGTGCCACCAGGGGGACAGGGAGCTCCTATAATTCACCCCTCCACTTT. It yields the protein CATRGTGSSYNSPLHF.

The rearrangement uses TRBV5-1 and TRBJ2-6; TRBD2 matches at 8 bases. The CDR3 runs 17 residues. J lost 2 bases, V lost 6 bases, and 10 bases had no gene match. Germline V CDR1 and CDR2: SGHRS, YFSETQ. The CDR3 loop reads CASKGGSGNPGANVLTF. Written as DNA, the CDR3 is TGCGCCAGCAAAGGGGGTAGCGGGAATCCTGGGGCCAACGTCCTGACTTTC.

This clone was found a few times. V and J are TRBV7-9 and TRBJ2-3, with 8 bases identical to TRBD2. The germline V gene has CDR1 SEHNR and CDR2 FQNEAQ (reference sequence). The CDR3 covers 15 residues. Germline trimming cut 3 bases from V and 9 bases from J; bases unmatched to any gene: 11. The CDR3 region has the DNA TGTGCCAGCAGCTTGCTACCGGGACTAGTGGGCACGCAGTATTTT. Translation gives CASSLLPGLVGTQYF.

The V call is TRBV28, the J call TRBJ2-1, with D perhaps TRBD1 or TRBD2 (5 bases each). The germline CDR1 and CDR2 sequences are MDHEN and SYDVKM. The ends were cut back, 7 bases at V and 3 bases at J, with 13 bases in the middle. This CDR3 comprises 14 residues. This chain's CDR3 is CASTQETIYNEQFF. CDR3 coding DNA: TGTGCCAGCACACAGGAGACTATCTACAATGAGCAGTTCTTC.